A selection of T cell receptor beta chains follows, all from one sample in a study of regulatory T cells in long-lasting Graves disease. TCRdb itself ran the multiplex PCR reads through MiXCR, one entry per CDR3 protein. Of about 540,000 distinct CDR3 sequences in the sample, around an eighth are singletons; the top ten hold roughly 9.7%. This sample was also put to use in a study of T cells in Graves' hyperthyroidism and ophthalmopathy.

This specimen was peripheral blood mononuclear cells (PBMCs), taken at new diagnosis, from a patient treated with antithyroid drugs. Source of these receptors: a man aged 25 to 45 with Graves disease. Both conserved end residues are part of each CDR3. The D gene is left open where the match is weak. Size tells how often a clone was seen (once, few, many) or the class of an expanded clone, and some rows leave it out.

>TRBD1|TRBJ1-3|NA|TRBV20-1
TGCAGTGCTAGAGACCTACAGGGGACTGGAAACACCATATATTTT
CSARDLQGTGNTIYF
>TRBD2|TRBJ2-3|many|TRBV28
TGTGCCAGCAGTGCCCGACTAGCGGCTTCCACAGATACGCAGTATTTT
CASSARLAASTDTQYF
>NA|TRBJ2-7|many|TRBV7-2
TGTGCCAGCAGCGGGGCCTACGAGCAGTACTTC
CASSGAYEQYF
>NA|TRBJ1-2|NA|TRBV6-7
TGTGCCAGCACCAGATCCTATGGCTACACCTTC
CASTRSYGYTF
>NA|TRBJ2-1|few|TRBV5-1
TGCGCCAGCAGCTCCCCGAGGGGCGGGGAGGACAATGAGCAGTTCTTC
CASSSPRGGEDNEQFF
>NA|TRBJ1-3|NA|TRBV20-1
TGCAGTGCTAGGACGGAGGGAAACACCATATATTTT
CSARTEGNTIYF
>TRBD1|TRBJ2-5|many|TRBV28
TGTGCCAGCGGGACAGGGATCCTTGAGACCCAGTACTTC
CASGTGILETQYF
>NA|TRBJ1-1|many|TRBV5-1
TGCGCCAGCAGGCGACCCGGGAACACTGAAGCTTTCTTT
CASRRPGNTEAFF
>NA|TRBJ2-2|NA|TRBV10-3
TGTGCCATCAGTGAGGGACAACACACCGGGGAGCTGTTTTTT
CAISEGQHTGELFF
>NA|TRBJ2-1|NA|TRBV5-4
TGTGCCAGCAGCGACGCTAGCGCCTTCTACAATGAGCAGTTCTTC
CASSDASAFYNEQFF
>TRBD1|TRBJ1-1|many|TRBV5-1
TGCGCCAGCAGCTGGGAGACAGGGGGCCCTGAAGCTTTCTTT
CASSWETGGPEAFF
>NA|TRBJ2-7|many|TRBV15
TGTGCCACCAGCAGAGGGCAGGGGCCGCCGAACGAGCAGTACTTC
CATSRGQGPPNEQYF
>TRBD1|TRBJ2-7|many|TRBV7-9
TGTGCCAGCAGCCGCGACAGGGACCACGAGCAGTACTTC
CASSRDRDHEQYF
>TRBD1|TRBJ1-5|many|TRBV6-2/TRBV6-3
TGTGCCAGCAGTGCCTCGGGACAGATACTGTATGGCAATCAGCCCCAGCATTTT
CASSASGQILYGNQPQHF
>NA|TRBJ2-2|NA|TRBV20-1
TGCAGTGCAAGGGATGGGAAAAACACCGGGGAGCTGTTTTTT
CSARDGKNTGELFF
>NA|TRBJ1-1|many|TRBV19
TGTGCCAGCAACCGAAACACTGAAGCTTTCTTT
CASNRNTEAFF
>TRBD2|TRBJ2-5|many|TRBV24-1
TGTGCCACCAGTGAGTCTAGCGGGAGCTGGGTTGAGACCCAGTACTTC
CATSESSGSWVETQYF
>TRBD2|TRBJ2-1|many|TRBV25-1
TGTGCCAGCTCACCCTGGACTAGCGGGAGTAATGAGCAGTTCTTC
CASSPWTSGSNEQFF
>NA|TRBJ1-1|many|TRBV12-3/TRBV12-4
TGTGCCACCGGGACCCTGGGAAAGAACACTGAAGCTTTCTTT
CATGTLGKNTEAFF
>NA|TRBJ2-3|many|TRBV20-1
TGCAGTGCTAGAGGTAACACAGATACGCAGTATTTT
CSARGNTDTQYF
>TRBD2|TRBJ2-3|few|TRBV5-4
TGTGCCAGCAGCTTCAAACTAGCGGGAACAGATACGCAGTATTTT
CASSFKLAGTDTQYF
>NA|TRBJ2-7|NA|TRBV29-1
TGCAGCGTAAGAATTCCGGAACTAGGGTTTGATGAGCAGTACTTC
CSVRIPELGFDEQYF
>NA|TRBJ2-1|many|TRBV20-1
TGCAGTGCCTGGGACGTAAGCTCCTACAATGAGCAGTTCTTC
CSAWDVSSYNEQFF
>NA|TRBJ1-2|few|TRBV5-1
TGCGCCAGCAGCTTGGGGGCAGGGAAGGATAGGAACTATGGCTACACCTTC
CASSLGAGKDRNYGYTF
>NA|TRBJ1-1|many|TRBV2
TGTGCCAGCAGTAATGGCCCGAACACTGAAGCTTTCTTT
CASSNGPNTEAFF
>NA|TRBJ2-2|many|TRBV12-5
TGTGCTAGTGGTTCCCCAACAGGGAGGGAAGGGGAGCTGTTTTTT
CASGSPTGREGELFF
>NA|TRBJ2-7|many|TRBV2
TGTGCTTGCGGGTATATTACAGGGAACCACGAGCAGTACTTC
CACGYITGNHEQYF
>NA|TRBJ1-1|NA|TRBV20-1
TGCAGTGCCCGACAATACGGGCAGACGAACACTGAAGCTTTCTTT
CSARQYGQTNTEAFF
>NA|TRBJ2-2|many|TRBV27
TGTGCCAGCAGTTTATTGGGAAGAGGGGTAAGGAACACCGGGGAGCTGTTTTTT
CASSLLGRGVRNTGELFF
>NA|TRBJ1-5|NA|TRBV30
TGTGCCTGGAGCCCCCAACCCTACCAGCCCCAGCATTTT
CAWSPQPYQPQHF
>NA|TRBJ2-7|many|TRBV11-2
TGTGCCAGCAGCCCCCGGACGGGTACCTACGAGCAGTACTTC
CASSPRTGTYEQYF
>NA|TRBJ1-4|NA|TRBV30
TGTGCCTGGAGTGTTGGTCAGGCAACTAATGAAAAACTGTTTTTT
CAWSVGQATNEKLFF
>TRBD1|TRBJ2-7|NA|TRBV13
TGTGCCAGCAGCTTGGGACAGGTGGACCCCTACGAGCAGTACTTC
CASSLGQVDPYEQYF
>NA|TRBJ1-5|few|TRBV12-3/TRBV12-4
TGTGCCAGCAGCCAGGCCGGGCCGCAGCATTTT
CASSQAGPQHF
>NA|TRBJ2-7|few|TRBV6-4
TGTGCCAGCAGTTACGGGGGAGAGGGCTCCTACGAGCAGTACTTC
CASSYGGEGSYEQYF
>NA|TRBJ2-5|NA|TRBV11-3
TGTGCCAGCAGCCGAGGGCAGGGCAAGACCCAGTACTTC
CASSRGQGKTQYF
>TRBD2|TRBJ2-7|few|TRBV20-1
TGCAGTGCTAACCCTAGCGGGAGTAGCTACGAGCAGTACTTC
CSANPSGSSYEQYF
>NA|TRBJ2-7|many|TRBV5-5
TGTGCCAGCAGCTTGTCGGATGCCTACGAGCAGTACTTC
CASSLSDAYEQYF
>NA|TRBJ1-5|NA|TRBV29-1
TGCAGTCTTACAGGTTCTCACCAGCCCCAGCATTTT
CSLTGSHQPQHF
>NA|TRBJ2-5|many|TRBV7-2
TGTGCCAGCAGACCTCTTACCTGGGAGACCCAGTACTTC
CASRPLTWETQYF
>NA|TRBJ2-2|many|TRBV24-1
TGTGCCACCAGGGACTCCCTGAACACCGGGGAGCTGTTTTTT
CATRDSLNTGELFF
>TRBD2|TRBJ2-2|few|TRBV10-3
TGTGCCATCAGTGCGGGGGGTGCCGGGGAGCTGTTTTTT
CAISAGGAGELFF
>NA|TRBJ2-6|NA|TRBV28
TGTGCCACTGGACGGGGGCAAGCTGGGGCCAACGTCCTGACTTTC
CATGRGQAGANVLTF
>NA|TRBJ2-5|few|TRBV5-1
TGCGCCAGCAGCTCGAGTCCGTACCAAGAGACCCAGTACTTC
CASSSSPYQETQYF
>NA|TRBJ1-4|few|TRBV4-2
TGTGCCAGCAGCCATGCCCGGGGGGGAAAAGGAACTAATGAAAAACTGTTTTTT
CASSHARGGKGTNEKLFF
>NA|TRBJ2-1|few|TRBV6-1
TGTGCCAGCAGGTCCCTATCTGAGCAGTTCTTC
CASRSLSEQFF
>NA|TRBJ1-1|many|TRBV7-2
TGTGCCAGCAGCTTTCGGGACCCCCTAAGGGCTGAAGCTTTCTTT
CASSFRDPLRAEAFF
>NA|TRBJ2-1|many|TRBV2
TGTGCCAGCAGCGAGAATGAGCAGTTCTTC
CASSENEQFF
>TRBD2|TRBJ2-7|many|TRBV27
TGTGCCAGCAGTTTATTCGGGGGGCCTACTAGCGGGAGGCCCAGCTCCTACGAGCAGTACTTC
CASSLFGGPTSGRPSSYEQYF
>TRBD1|TRBJ1-5|NA|TRBV10-3
TGTGCCATCAGGCAGGGGGGAGAGCCCCAGCATTTT
CAIRQGGEPQHF
>NA|TRBJ2-3|NA|TRBV9
TGTGCCAGCAGCCAATATGGTACAGGGTACGGAGATACGCAGTATTTT
CASSQYGTGYGDTQYF
>TRBD1|TRBJ2-4|NA|TRBV29-1
TGCAGCGTTGAAGTCGACGGACAGGCTTCAGACATTCAGTACTTC
CSVEVDGQASDIQYF
>NA|TRBJ1-1|many|TRBV5-1
TGTGCCAGCAGCTTAACCACAGGAATGAACACTGAAGCTTTCTTT
CASSLTTGMNTEAFF
>TRBD1|TRBJ1-2|many|TRBV7-9
TGTGCCAGCAGCTTAGCGGGGACAGGGAGCTATGGCTACACCTTC
CASSLAGTGSYGYTF